Below are 25 T cell receptor beta chains sequenced from a single sample in a study of CD8 T cells in Susac syndrome (dated by TCRdb to about 2019). The library was made by the immunoSEQ multiplex PCR assay. RNA was extracted using the RNeasy kit, and roughly 0.5 to 1 ug of the RNA was reverse transcribed with random hexamers. Through fastp at Q25 and MiXCR, TCRdb rebuilt clones from the public reads, retaining in-frame beta chains. Rows with a matching CDR3 protein are joined into one entry that keeps the most common DNA and genes. The sample table lists more than 200,000 distinct CDR3 sequences, 80% to 95% of them with a count of one. Together, the top ten hold 0.1% to 0.15% of the sample. Sequenced: CD8+ T cells from PBMCs. These TCRs come from a human donor with multiple sclerosis.

This chain joins TRBV7-9 and TRBJ2-1; a weak D match, TRBD2 (6 bases). This CDR3 spans 14 amino acids. Germline values: CDR1 SEHNR, CDR2 FQNEAQ (reference sequence). Deletions cut 3 bases from V and 13 bases from J, with 19 bases between. CDR3 sequence reads: CASSFWTTRGEQFF. In DNA form, the CDR3 reads TGTGCCAGCAGCTTCTGGACTACACGAGGTGAACAGTTCTTC.

The V and J genes are TRBV4-2 and TRBJ2-1, with TRBD2 matching over 9 bases. Losses at the gene ends were 1 base for V and 3 bases for J; bases not matched to a gene: 7. CDR1 and CDR2 (germline): LGHNA, YNFKEQ. The CDR3 consists of 17 residues. The DNA of the CDR3 is TGTGCCAGCAGCCAAGCTAGCGGGAAGAGGAACTACAATGAGCAGTTCTTC. The encoded protein is CASSQASGKRNYNEQFF.

CDR3 sequence (DNA): TGTGCCAGCAGCTTATCCCTAAGCGGGAGGGGGAATGAGCAGTTCTTC. Translating it yields CASSLSLSGRGNEQFF. The chain combines TRBV7-2 with TRBJ2-1; 10 bases agree with TRBD2. The CDR3 covers 16 residues. The ends lost 2 bases at V and 7 bases at J; junction bases unmatched: 8. Germline V gives CDR1 SGHTA, CDR2 FQGNSA.

V and J are TRBV14 and TRBJ2-1; 8 bases align to TRBD1. The CDR3 totals 16 residues. The junction had 5 bases not matched to a gene; V was cut back by 1 base and J by 3 bases. The germline gives CDR1 SGHDN, CDR2 FVKESK. DNA of the CDR3: TGTGCCAGCAGCCAAGGGGACAGGTCAATCTACAATGAGCAGTTCTTC. Amino acid sequence: CASSQGDRSIYNEQFF.

This clonotype was picked up one time. The rearrangement links TRBV6-4 to TRBJ1-2, with D tentatively TRBD1 (6 bases). Germline CDR1 MRHNA, CDR2 SNTAGT. Trimming removed 6 bases at V and 6 bases at J, with 17 bases between. The CDR3 is 14 residues long. For the CDR3, the DNA is TGTGCCAGCAGCCGCGAACAGGGCGGTAATGGCTACACCTTC. As protein: CASSREQGGNGYTF.

The chain is built from TRBV29-1 and TRBJ1-2; the match to TRBD1 covers 8 bases. The CDR3 covers 11 residues. Per the germline V gene, CDR1 is SQVTM and CDR2 is ANQGSEA. The junction had 1 base not matched to a gene; V was cut back by 6 bases and J by 4 bases. The CDR3 nucleotides are TGCAGCGTCACAGGGGGCTATGGCTACACCTTC. It codes for CSVTGGYGYTF.

Of note for this clonotype: The DNA is omitted, as the CDR3 cannot be located on it reliably, and the CDR3 follows TCRdb's listing. J is TRBJ1-2 and V is TRBV21-1; no DNA check was done on the table's D call, TRBD1. TRBV21-1 is recorded as a pseudogene. The CDR3 is 20 amino acids in total, end residues counted. The CDR3 region is CASSFQTGAVGQGANYGYTF.

The chain couples TRBV9 to TRBJ2-7, with D possibly matching TRBD2 (7 bases). This CDR3 has 17 residues. CDR1 and CDR2 (germline): SGDLS, YYNGEE. Trimming left V 4 bases short and J 0 bases short, with 20 bases between. This chain's CDR3 is CASSRGGTERDSYEQYF. The CDR3 nucleotides are TGTGCCAGCAGCAGGGGGGGAACTGAAAGGGACTCCTACGAGCAGTACTTC.

A single count supports this clonotype. This chain uses TRBV20-1 with TRBJ2-4, with 7 positions matching TRBD1. The CDR3 has 14 residues. V lost 6 bases and J lost 6; bases outside the gene matches: 11. CDR1 and CDR2 from the germline V gene are DFQATT and SNEGSKA (reference sequence). DNA of the CDR3: TGCAGTGCGAAGGTCTGGGACAGAGTAAACATTCAGTACTTC. Encoded protein: CSAKVWDRVNIQYF.

The chain couples TRBV24-1 to TRBJ2-1; D perhaps matches TRBD2 (6 bases). Germline CDR1 KGHDR, CDR2 SFDVKD. The CDR3 is 13 amino acids. Trimming shortened V by 0 bases and J by 10 bases, and 9 bases separated the two germline ends. The CDR3 bases are TGTGCCACCAGTGATTTGGCGGGGCACGAGCAGTTCTTC. It codes for CATSDLAGHEQFF.

V usage is TRBV4-1 and J usage is TRBJ1-2; 7 nucleotides agree with TRBD1. The germline CDR1 and CDR2 sequences are MGHRA and YSYEKL. The V and J ends lost 0 bases and 3 bases, in that order; junction bases with no gene match: 10. This CDR3 is built from 17 residues. In nucleotides, the CDR3 is TGCGCCAGCAGCCAAGAGAACAGGGGTCAGGGGGACTATGGCTACACCTTC. Protein product: CASSQENRGQGDYGYTF.

V gene TRBV7-9 combines with J gene TRBJ1-2; D not resolved. V was clipped by 0 bases and J by 6 bases, with 2 bases between them. The germline V gene encodes CDR1 SEHNR and CDR2 FQNEAQ (reference sequence). This CDR3 has 11 amino acids. As DNA, the CDR3 is TGTGCCAGCAGCTTAGCACATGGCTACACCTTC. Protein sequence: CASSLAHGYTF.

This chain uses TRBV2 with TRBJ2-7, with D perhaps TRBD2 (6 bases). The germline gives CDR1 SNHLY, CDR2 FYNNEI. The ends were cut back, 8 bases at V and 3 bases at J, with 17 bases in the middle. The CDR3 extends over 14 amino acids. For the CDR3, the DNA is TGTGCCAGCCGCCGTAGCGGTTGGGTCTACGAGCAGTACTTC. Translating gives CASRRSGWVYEQYF.

The chain is built from TRBV13 and TRBJ2-3, with D hard to call. The CDR3 has 14 amino acids. The V gene lost 4 bases and the J gene lost 6 bases, with 14 bases spanning the gap. Germline lookup yields CDR1 PRHDT and CDR2 FYEKMQ (reference sequence). The DNA of the CDR3 is TGTGCCAGCAGCTCCCGGGCCGATCGGGATACGCAGTATTTT. This gives the protein CASSSRADRDTQYF.

The chain has TRBV7-9 and TRBJ2-2; D is undetermined. The germline CDR1 and CDR2 sequences are SEHNR and FQNEAQ (reference sequence). The V end was cut by 4 bases, the J end by 0 bases, with 9 bases between. The CDR3 contains 15 residues. The CDR3 sequence is CASSSSPTNTGELFF. CDR3 coding DNA: TGTGCCAGCAGCTCGAGTCCCACGAACACCGGGGAGCTGTTTTTT.

V gene TRBV13 combines with J gene TRBJ1-2; D is ambiguous. Trimming shortened V by 2 bases and J by 5 bases, and 9 bases separated the two germline ends. CDR3 length equals 13 residues. CDR1 and CDR2 (germline): PRHDT, FYEKMQ (reference sequence). The CDR3 is CASSLPEGYGYTF. The CDR3 bases are TGTGCCAGCAGCTTACCAGAAGGATATGGCTACACCTTC.

The chain couples TRBV4-3 to TRBJ2-3; TRBD1 is a possible D gene (6 bases). V was trimmed by 1 base and J by 3 bases, leaving 14 bases between them. CDR1 and CDR2 from the germline V gene are LGHNA and YSLEER. This CDR3 has 16 residues. The CDR3 sequence: CASSQASQGMTDTQYF. CDR3 sequence (DNA): TGCGCCAGCAGCCAAGCTTCGCAGGGGATGACAGATACGCAGTATTTT.

This chain joins TRBV20-1 and TRBJ1-1; D remains unclear. The CDR3 covers 15 residues. Deletions cut 0 bases from V and 0 bases from J, with 11 bases between. Germline CDR1 is DFQATT and CDR2 is SNEGSKA (reference sequence). The CDR3: CSARDQRTMNTEAFF. As DNA, the CDR3 is TGCAGTGCTAGAGATCAGAGGACCATGAACACTGAAGCTTTCTTT.

The DNA for the CDR3 is TGTGCCAGCAGCTTAGCCCTTGGGACAGGGAGCAACGACGAGCAGTACTTC. As protein: CASSLALGTGSNDEQYF. V usage is TRBV13 and J usage is TRBJ2-7, with 9 bases fitting TRBD1. Germline CDR1 reads PRHDT; CDR2 reads FYEKMQ (reference sequence). J lost 5 bases, V lost 1 base, and 12 bases had no gene match. The CDR3 is made up of 17 amino acids.

The genes are TRBV10-2 and TRBJ2-1; D uncertain. Germline V gene sequence: CDR1 WSHSY, CDR2 SAAADI. V was shortened by 2 bases and J by 4 bases, with 9 bases between the two germline ends. The CDR3 length is 14 residues. This CDR3 reads CASSEGGEYNEQFF. CDR3 sequence (DNA): TGCGCCAGCAGTGAGGGTGGAGAATACAATGAGCAGTTCTTC.

V gene TRBV4-2 combines with J gene TRBJ1-1; D gene unclear. Looked up from germline, CDR1 is LGHNA and CDR2 is YNFKEQ. The CDR3 consists of 14 residues. V was cut by 0 bases and J by 3 bases, with 8 bases left in between. The CDR3 DNA follows: TGTGCCAGCAGCCAAGATAGGTTGGACACTGAAGCTTTCTTT. Its translation: CASSQDRLDTEAFF.

This chain joins TRBV2 and TRBJ2-4; TRBD2 is a possible D gene (6 bases). This CDR3 has 17 amino acids. The germline CDR1 and CDR2 sequences are SNHLY and FYNNEI. The germline V and J ends were trimmed by 8 bases and 10 bases, with 30 bases remaining between them. The CDR3 nucleotides are TGTGCCAGCGGCCCGCCCGTCAGGGAGGAAGCAGGATGGATTCAGTACTTC. Protein sequence: CASGPPVREEAGWIQYF.

V gene TRBV29-1 combines with J gene TRBJ2-1; D is unresolved. There are 15 residues in the CDR3. The germline CDR1 and CDR2 sequences are SQVTM and ANQGSEA. V lost 1 base to trimming and J lost 0 bases, with 10 bases between them. CDR3 bases: TGCAGCGTTGAAGGGTCAGCTCCCTCCTACAATGAGCAGTTCTTC. Protein sequence: CSVEGSAPSYNEQFF.

The chain links TRBV12-3 or TRBV12-4 to TRBJ2-7; D unresolved. This CDR3 spans 12 amino acids. The germline V and J ends were trimmed by 3 bases and 3 bases, with 6 bases remaining between them. The CDR3 bases are TGTGCCAGCAGTTTGATAAGCTACGAGCAGTACTTC. Encoded protein: CASSLISYEQYF.

The chain is built from TRBV30 and TRBJ1-1; maybe TRBD1 (5 bases). Per the germline V gene, CDR1 is GTSNPN and CDR2 is SVGIG (reference sequence). The V end lost 0 bases, the J end lost 3 bases, and 11 bases lay between the germline ends. CDR3 length: 14 amino acids. The chain's CDR3 is CAWSVGGGYTEAFF. CDR3 nucleotides: TGTGCCTGGAGTGTTGGGGGGGGATACACTGAAGCTTTCTTT. The full variable domain, in which reference TRBV30 and TRBJ1-1 provide the parts outside the CDR3, is SQTIHQWPATLVQPVGSPLSLECTVEGTSNPNLYWYRQAAGRGLQLLFYSVGIGQISSEVPQNLSASRPQDRQFILSSKKLLLSDSGFYLCAWSVGGGYTEAFFGQGTRLTVV.